What follows is one T cell receptor beta chain and its context. Its antigen is not yet known. The sample holds no much larger clone one base away, and base qualities are not on file. Hyperthyroidism patients were newly diagnosed, with disease duration under 2 months, and aged 18 to 65 years. Patients with uncontrolled infections, other autoimmune diseases, pregnancy or lactation were excluded. Diagnoses relied on clinical symptoms, serum thyroxine and TRAb, thyroid ultrasound and orbital computed tomography. Blood from progressor patients was collected at the time of first diagnosis with hyperthyroidism, before any ophthalmopathy symptoms had appeared. PBMCs were separated from over 9 ml of fresh peripheral blood using Ficoll-Paque density gradient centrifugation. Progressor patients were defined as those initially diagnosed with Graves' hyperthyroidism in whom ophthalmopathy developed during follow-up. Trizol reagent was used to extract total RNA, and RNA quality was then checked on an Agilent 2100 Bioanalyzer.

This entry is derived from a study of T cells in Graves' hyperthyroidism and ophthalmopathy (dated by TCRdb to about 2019). With respect to the entire study: Peripheral blood was sampled at the time of initial diagnosis, prior to any treatment. Prospective prediction of ophthalmopathy was tested in an independent validation cohort consisting of about 20 hyperthyroidism patients and around 16 patients who later progressed to ophthalmopathy. According to the paper, TCR Vbeta CDR3 sequencing was carried out on about 140 peripheral blood samples, which came from approximately 43 ophthalmopathy, 75 to 80 hyperthyroidism and roughly 17 progressor patients. For training and testing, the 100 or so patients in the discovery cohort were randomly divided in a 7:3 ratio. Thyroid tissue and blood T-cell repertoires from several Graves' hyperthyroidism patients were also compared in the study. After sampling, hyperthyroidism patients received methimazole starting at 30 mg daily, and ophthalmopathy patients received high-dose intravenous methylprednisolone. To identify TCR V-J signatures that set the groups apart, the researchers used a discovery cohort of about a hundred patients, made up of approximately 43 with Graves' ophthalmopathy and approximately 57 with stable Graves' hyperthyroidism. General study outcomes and caveats: In cross-validation, a model built on a 13 V-J signature told ophthalmopathy apart from stable hyperthyroidism with 87.88% sensitivity and 81% to 82% specificity, and in testing the same model reached 80%/75%. Sample size was not statistically predetermined, and investigators were not blinded to group allocation. Most expanded thyroid clonotypes (frequency above 0.001) were also detected in blood, suggesting blood repertoires may reflect thyroid immune responses. In validation, progression to ophthalmopathy was predicted by the model with nearly 71% sensitivity and 72.22% specificity, a median of roughly 6.4 months before onset.

Trimming accounts for 7 bases at V and 3 bases at J, while the number of junction bases matched to no gene is 8. CDR1 SNHLY and CDR2 FYNNEI were looked up in the germline V gene. CDR3 length: 15 amino acids, cysteine to phenylalanine. Only CDR3 DNA is held: 45 bases, read in frame from base 1. TCR beta CDR3 regions were amplified from RNA transcripts. For the first round of RT-PCR on the TCR CDR3, the HTBI primer set was used together with the Qiagen OneStep RT-PCR kit. Libraries were constructed in a second round of multiplex PCR, after which size selection and purification were performed. Sequencing of the libraries was done on an Illumina HiSeq2000 using paired-end 100 bp reads. As for how the authors treated the data: SOAPnuke was used to process the raw data, with reads discarded if the reads contained adapters or uncalled bases, had a mean Phred below 15, or lacked an exact constant-primer or identifier match. COPE v1.2.5 was used to merge high-quality paired reads, and clonotypes were defined as unique nucleotide sequences. Clonotypes were aligned to IMGT TRBV, TRBD and TRBJ reference segments using MiTCR v1.1. The analysis included only V-J combinations with a frequency above 0.0001, which together covered more than 99% of the repertoires. The TCS score was defined as F50 (clonal expansion) divided by E x V (chaos), with BLOSUM62-based TCRdist calculated between CDR3 peptides within each V-J. Welch's t-statistics and random forest reduced 450 to 600 V-J features to about 12, which were used in a naive Bayes classifier (R e1071). TCRdb handled the public reads itself, with Q25 trimming in fastp and clone calling in MiXCR, and kept productive beta chains. Rows merge per CDR3 protein into single entries with the most common DNA and genes. These V and J calls derive from TCRdb rather than the authors' analysis. The sample includes 250,000 or so distinct CDR3 sequences, with 13% to 15% observed a single time. The top ten hold 30% of the sample.

What was sequenced was blood. This TCR was recovered from a woman in her forties or fifties with Graves' hyperthyroidism that later progressed to Graves' ophthalmopathy. The rearrangement combines TRBV2 with TRBJ2-3; 9 central bases correspond to TRBD2. The CDR3 in this case is CASNFAGGRTDTQYF. The DNA sequence is given as TGTGCCAGCAATTTCGCGGGAGGGCGAACAGATACGCAGTATTTT.